This T cell receptor (beta chain) was observed in a study of shared clonotypes between healthy human individuals. The study drew its donors from healthy HIV-negative adults without recent acute infections or vaccinations. Everyone who donated was a Caucasian adult who lived in Nashville, Tennessee. This CDR3 region has 14 residues. The germline CDR1 and CDR2 sequences are MNHEY and SVGAGI. V dropped 6 bases and J dropped 5; count of bases not matched to a gene: 9. The repertoire was sequenced with immunoSEQ multiplex PCR; TCRdb's copy has only in-frame clones and lacks some. The table shows about 2.4 million clones, with 85% to 95% occurring only once.

Sequencing input: naive CD4+ T cells sorted from blood. Described subset: CD45RA+ positively selected. The receptor comes from a man aged 18 to 35 in good health. This chain links TRBV6-5 with TRBJ2-7; TRBD2 agrees at 8 bases. The CDR3 protein is CASSPRRGVNEQYF. The CDR3 DNA reads as TGTGCCAGCAGCCCCAGGCGGGGGGTGAACGAGCAGTACTTC.